The 5 T cell receptor beta chains below were found in one sample sequenced in a study of cytomegalovirus exposure and HLA in healthy donors. PCR primers comprised 60 Vbeta and 13 Jbeta primers. The data were produced by immunoSEQ multiplex PCR, yet TCRdb's version contains in-frame clones alone and is incomplete. Seen here are fewer than 150,000 clones, about 78% observed once, and the top ten hold less than 3.5%. What was sequenced was PBMCs. All receptors derive from a male donor in good health and CMV-seronegative.

This chain uses TRBV25-1 with TRBJ1-2; 8 bases are shared with TRBD1. Per germline, CDR1 MGHDK and CDR2 SYGVNS. This CDR3 comprises 16 residues. Trimming took 1 base from V and 4 from J; bases not matched to a gene: 8. CDR3 region: CASSEWGGQGGYGYTF. CDR3 nucleotides: TGTGCCAGCAGTGAATGGGGAGGACAGGGCGGCTATGGCTACACCTTC.

This clone was seen more than once but under ten times. The CDR3 spells CASSPATGIYEQYF. The DNA of the CDR3 is TGCGCCAGCAGCCCAGCAACAGGAATTTACGAGCAGTACTTC. The chain links TRBV5-1 to TRBJ2-7; maybe TRBD1 (5 bases). The germline V gene encodes CDR1 SGHRS and CDR2 YFSETQ. Trimming cost V 4 bases and J 4 bases, with 15 bases left between them. The CDR3 has 14 amino acids.

The CDR3 sequence is CASSWDRGIEQYF. For the CDR3, the DNA is TGTGCCAGCAGCTGGGACAGGGGCATCGAGCAGTACTTC. This chain connects TRBV6-5 to TRBJ2-7, with 10 bases that match TRBD1. V lost 6 bases to trimming and J lost 6 bases; unmatched junction nucleotides: 5. Germline-derived CDR1 and CDR2 are MNHEY and SVGAGI. This CDR3 is built from 13 residues.

This chain links TRBV5-4 with TRBJ1-4, with TRBD1 matching over 8 bases. The V segment lost 3 bases and the J segment 6 bases; nucleotides outside the gene matches: 4. Looked up from germline, CDR1 is SGHNT and CDR2 is YYREEE (reference sequence). The CDR3 consists of 14 residues. CDR3 DNA sequence: TGTGCCAGCAGCTCGACAGGGGAGGATGAAAAACTGTTTTTT. Its protein is CASSSTGEDEKLFF.

This chain uses TRBV4-2 with TRBJ2-2, with 11 bases identical to TRBD2. The V gene end was trimmed by 3 bases and the J gene end by 5 bases; junction bases not matched to a gene: 5. The CDR3 runs 16 residues. Germline loops: CDR1 LGHNA, CDR2 YNFKEQ. The CDR3 nucleotides read TGTGCCAGCAGCCACCGCACTAGCGGGAGTACCGGGGAGCTGTTTTTT. Its translation is CASSHRTSGSTGELFF.